These 26 T cell receptor beta chains came from one sample sequenced in a study of spatial heterogeneity in lung cancer. Described time point: blood at routine non-recurrence follow-up after resection. Sequencing covered unsorted whole RNA taken from tumor, nontumor lung or frozen PBMC. MiXCR, run by TCRdb on the 5' RACE reads, gives a single entry per CDR3 protein. The sample lists under 150,000 distinct CDR3 sequences; more than 9% were seen once. The sequences come from PBMCs, collected at follow-up. The receptors were gathered from a male donor with early-stage non-small cell lung cancer.

Ten or more counts support this clonotype. The chain employs TRBV6-6 and TRBJ2-7; a possible D gene is TRBD2 (5 bases). There are 14 residues in the CDR3. The germline CDR1 and CDR2 sequences are MNHNY and SVGAGI (reference sequence). V gave up 5 bases and J gave up 4 bases, with 15 bases separating them. The CDR3 region has the DNA TGTGCCAGCAGTCCCGCCGGGATGCAATACGAGCAGTACTTC. It encodes CASSPAGMQYEQYF.

This sequence joins TRBV29-1 and TRBJ2-7; D is undetermined. V was trimmed by 5 bases and J by 3 bases, leaving 11 bases between them. This CDR3 has 12 amino acids. Germline V lookup: CDR1 SQVTM, CDR2 ANQGSEA. This CDR3 is CSVSVRNYEQYF. In DNA, the CDR3 is TGCAGCGTTTCAGTCAGGAACTACGAGCAGTACTTC.

The sample holds a few counts of this clonotype. This CDR3 is CSATGPGTSGGDHEQFF. The CDR3, as DNA: TGCAGTGCCACGGGACCCGGGACTAGCGGGGGGGATCATGAGCAGTTCTTC. V is TRBV20-1 and J is TRBJ2-1; 16 bases match TRBD2. Germline CDR1 reads DFQATT; CDR2 reads SNEGSKA (reference sequence). After removal of 6 bases from V and 8 bases from J, the junction contained 13 bases not matched to a gene. CDR3 length: 17 amino acids.

This rearrangement joins TRBV11-2 to TRBJ2-3, with 8 bases fitting TRBD2. Trimming at V came to 5 bases and at J to 2 bases, leaving 9 bases not matched to a gene. CDR1 is SGHAT and CDR2 is FQNNGV in the germline V gene. The CDR3 is 16 residues long. The chain's CDR3 is CASSLLAGGYTDTQYF. DNA for the CDR3: TGTGCCAGCAGCCTACTGGCGGGGGGCTACACAGATACGCAGTATTTT.

The CDR3 here is CASSLNPTFSGGGETQYF. The CDR3 nucleotides are TGTGCCAGCAGCTTAAATCCAACGTTTAGCGGGGGCGGAGAGACCCAGTACTTC. The chain carries TRBV7-2 and TRBJ2-5, with 9 bases fitting TRBD2. CDR1 and CDR2 from the germline V gene are SGHTA and FQGNSA. This CDR3 region has 18 residues. V dropped 2 bases and J dropped 4; count of bases not matched to a gene: 14.

This clonotype has more than one count but fewer than ten. In DNA, the CDR3 is TGTGCCAGCAGGTACCCGGGGAGGCCCGGGGAGCTGTTTTTT. Translating gives CASRYPGRPGELFF. The chain joins TRBV6-2 or TRBV6-3 to TRBJ2-2, with D possibly matching TRBD2 (6 bases). This CDR3 region has 14 residues. Germline CDR1 MNHEY, CDR2 SVGEGT. Deletions cut 6 bases from V and 6 bases from J, with 14 bases between.

This clonotype was seen a few times. The rearrangement uses TRBV27 and TRBJ2-5; 9 bases agree with TRBD2. V was pared by 4 bases and J by 5 bases, with 5 bases of the junction left unmatched. Germline V gene data show CDR1 as MNHEY and CDR2 as SMNVEV (reference sequence). CDR3 length equals 14 residues. As DNA, the CDR3 is TGTGCCAGCAGTTATGGGACTAGCCGCGAGACCCAGTACTTC. Protein sequence: CASSYGTSRETQYF.

The rearrangement links TRBV7-9 to TRBJ2-1; D is perhaps TRBD2 (6 bases). V was cut by 5 bases and J by 4 bases, with 15 bases left in between. This CDR3 contains 15 residues. CDR1 SEHNR and CDR2 FQNEAQ come from the germline V gene (reference sequence). CDR3 residues: CASSPFGGEYNEQFF. CDR3 nucleotide sequence: TGTGCCAGCAGCCCGTTCGGGGGAGAGTACAATGAGCAGTTCTTC.

This clonotype occurred many times. CDR3 in amino acids: CASSQKRGQGGEKLFF. The DNA for the CDR3 is TGCGCCAGCAGCCAAAAAAGAGGGCAGGGAGGTGAAAAACTGTTTTTT. The chain recombines TRBV4-3 with TRBJ1-4; TRBD1 is a possible D gene (5 bases). Per germline, CDR1 LGHNA and CDR2 YSLEER. Trimming removed 2 bases at V and 7 bases at J, with 17 bases between. This CDR3 has 16 amino acids.

This clonotype was counted many times. The chain links TRBV9 to TRBJ2-3, with 13 bases fitting TRBD2. Unmatched junction bases numbered 4, after V lost 2 bases and J lost 7 bases. The CDR3 is 15 residues long. The germline gives CDR1 SGDLS, CDR2 YYNGEE. Written as DNA, the CDR3 is TGTGCCAGCAGCGTGACTAGCGGGGGGTTGAATACGCAGTATTTT. This gives the protein CASSVTSGGLNTQYF.

At least ten counts were recorded for this clonotype. One junction end does not reproduce the germline sequence, and a read error may be involved. The chain combines TRBV29-1 with TRBJ2-1; perhaps D is TRBD1 or TRBD2 (5 bases each). CDR1 is SQVTM and CDR2 is ANQGSEA in the germline V gene. CDR3 size: 11 residues. The CDR3 sequence: CSYSLGARVLF. Here the CDR3 DNA reads TGCAGCTATAGCCTCGGGGCCAGAGTCCTCTTC.

This clonotype was recorded a few times. The J gene is TRBJ1-5, the V gene TRBV28, with D uncertain. V was cut by 7 bases and J by 5 bases, with 15 bases left in between. Looked up from germline, CDR1 is MDHEN and CDR2 is SYDVKM. This CDR3 is built from 14 residues. CDR3 sequence: CASIASRGYQPQHF. The CDR3 region has the DNA TGTGCCAGCATCGCGTCCCGGGGTTATCAGCCCCAGCATTTT.

Many counts were recorded for this clonotype. The chain has TRBV5-1 and TRBJ1-3, with 8 bases identical to TRBD1. This CDR3 has 15 residues. Losses at the gene ends were 4 bases for V and 4 bases for J; bases not matched to a gene: 7. Per the germline V gene, CDR1 is SGHRS and CDR2 is YFSETQ. The CDR3 reads CASSGGQAAGNTIYF. The CDR3 DNA is TGCGCCAGCAGCGGGGGACAGGCAGCCGGAAACACCATATATTTT.

In this sample, this clonotype turned up a few times. The J gene is TRBJ1-6, the V gene TRBV4-2; D ambiguous. The length of the CDR3 is 16 residues. The germline gives CDR1 LGHNA, CDR2 YNFKEQ. The V gene lost 0 bases and the J gene lost 7 bases, with 13 bases spanning the gap. The CDR3 nucleotides read TGTGCCAGCAGCCAAGATCTAATGAGGGTGAATTCACCCCTCCACTTT. It specifies CASSQDLMRVNSPLHF.

The chain recombines TRBV6-5 with TRBJ1-4; no clear D. Germline V gene data show CDR1 as MNHEY and CDR2 as SVGAGI. Between the trimmed V and J ends, which lost 5 bases and 7 bases, there was a span of 11 bases. The CDR3 has 13 amino acids. In DNA form, the CDR3 reads TGTGCCAGCAGTCCCCAGTCGGGTGAAAAACTGTTTTTT. This sequence encodes CASSPQSGEKLFF.

This clonotype was counted ten times or more. The chain joins TRBV7-6 to TRBJ1-5, with TRBD1 matching 7 bases. After removal of 1 base from V and 2 bases from J, the junction contained 5 bases not matched to a gene. This CDR3 contains 16 residues. CDR1 and CDR2 (germline): SGHVS, FNYEAQ. The CDR3 loop is CASSLEGAGGNQPQHF. In nucleotides, the CDR3 is TGTGCCAGCAGCTTAGAGGGGGCAGGTGGCAATCAGCCCCAGCATTTT. Filled out from reference TRBV7-6 and TRBJ1-5, the complete variable domain reads GAGVSQSPRYKVTKRGQDVALRCDPISGHVSLYWYRQALGQGPEFLTYFNYEAQQDKSGLPNDRFSAERPEGSISTLTIQRTEQRDSAMYRCASSLEGAGGNQPQHFGDGTRLSIL.

This clonotype was recorded at least ten times. The V gene is TRBV7-9, the J gene TRBJ2-1; TRBD1 aligns across 7 bases. The J segment lost 1 base and the V segment lost 2 bases, leaving 5 bases of the junction unmatched. The CDR3 runs 16 residues. Germline assignment: CDR1 SEHNR and CDR2 FQNEAQ (reference sequence). The CDR3 bases are TGTGCCAGCAGCTTAAACAGGGGTGGTTCCTACAATGAGCAGTTCTTC. Protein sequence: CASSLNRGGSYNEQFF.

V is TRBV12-3 or TRBV12-4 and J is TRBJ2-1; 7 bases fit TRBD2. The CDR3 covers 15 residues. V shed 5 bases and J 8 bases; nucleotides not matched to a gene: 12. In DNA, the CDR3 is TGTGCCAGCAGTCTCGACGTGGGGGGGTCAGATGAGCAGTTCTTC. Amino acid sequence: CASSLDVGGSDEQFF.

This clonotype was seen only a few times. The J gene is TRBJ2-3, the V gene TRBV12-3 or TRBV12-4; D is ambiguous. The CDR3 runs to 12 residues. The V and J ends lost 7 bases and 6 bases respectively, with 11 bases between them. The CDR3 region is CASTPGLDTQYF. The CDR3 bases are TGTGCCAGCACCCCTGGCTTGGATACGCAGTATTTT.

This clonotype was detected many times. J is TRBJ1-1 and V is TRBV7-2; 7 bases match TRBD1. The CDR3 is 15 residues long. V shed 6 bases, J shed 1 base, and the junction held 8 bases outside the gene matches. Germline V gene lookup returns CDR1 SGHTA and CDR2 FQGNSA. CDR3 nucleotides: TGTGCCAGCAGATCAACAGGGGTGGGGAACACTGAAGCTTTCTTT. Its protein product is CASRSTGVGNTEAFF.

The chain recombines TRBV11-2 with TRBJ2-1; tentatively, D is TRBD1 or TRBD2 (6 bases each). Germline V CDR1 and CDR2: SGHAT, FQNNGV. Between the trimmed V and J ends, which lost 5 bases and 2 bases, there was a span of 16 bases. The CDR3 extends over 16 amino acids. Here the CDR3 reads CASSHLLRGAYNEQFF. Here the CDR3 DNA reads TGTGCCAGCAGCCACCTTTTGAGGGGGGCCTACAATGAGCAGTTCTTC.

The chain combines TRBV19 with TRBJ1-5; TRBD1 might be the D (5 bases). Germline V gene sequence: CDR1 LNHDA, CDR2 SQIVND (reference sequence). The V and J ends lost 7 bases and 0 bases respectively, with 10 bases between them. The CDR3 has 14 amino acids. CDR3 amino acids: CASTQGNSNQPQHF. Written as DNA, the CDR3 is TGTGCCAGTACTCAGGGAAATAGCAATCAGCCCCAGCATTTT.

The gene calls are TRBV7-2 and TRBJ1-4, with a possible D match to TRBD1 (6 bases). The CDR3 covers 15 residues. CDR1 is SGHTA and CDR2 is FQGNSA in the germline V gene. Trimming removed 5 bases from V and 8 bases from J, with 18 bases in between. The CDR3 DNA reads as TGTGCCAGCAGCACCTCGACAGGCTTAGGGGAAAAACTGTTTTTT. Amino acid sequence: CASSTSTGLGEKLFF. Full variable domain (remainder filled in from reference TRBV7-2 and TRBJ1-4): GAGVSQSPSNKVTEKGKDVELRCDPISGHTALYWYRQSLGQGLEFLIYFQGNSAPDKSGLPSDRFSAERTGGSVSTLTIQRTQQEDSAVYLCASSTSTGLGEKLFFGSGTQLSVL.

This clonotype was picked up a small number of times. The V gene is TRBV18, the J gene TRBJ2-7, with D maybe TRBD1 (6 bases). V was pared by 5 bases and J by 6 bases, with 20 bases between. This CDR3 comprises 15 residues. Germline V CDR1 and CDR2: KGHSH, LQKENI. CDR3 sequence (DNA): TGTGCCAGCTCAGTGCGCAGGGGTGACGCCGGCGAGCAGTACTTC. The encoded protein is CASSVRRGDAGEQYF. Full variable domain (remainder filled in from reference TRBV18 and TRBJ2-7): NAGVMQNPRHLVRRRGQEARLRCSPMKGHSHVYWYRQLPEEGLKFMVYLQKENIIDESGMPKERFSAEFPKEGPSILRIQQVVRGDSAAYFCASSVRRGDAGEQYFGPGTRLTVT.

The table lists this clonotype with many counts. The chain carries TRBV29-1 and TRBJ2-7; 11 bases map to TRBD1. V dropped 6 bases and J dropped 7; count of bases not matched to a gene: 8. CDR3 length: 13 amino acids. Germline V CDR1 and CDR2: SQVTM, ANQGSEA. The DNA of the CDR3 is TGCAGCGTCCCCGGGACAGGGGGTGGGGAGCAGTACTTC. It specifies CSVPGTGGGEQYF.

This clonotype was detected many times. The rearrangement uses TRBV15 and TRBJ2-1; D could derive from TRBD1 or TRBD2 (5 bases each). Germline values: CDR1 LNHNV, CDR2 YYDKDF (reference sequence). Trimming took 1 base from V and 2 from J, leaving 9 bases between them. CDR3 size: 15 residues. In nucleotides, the CDR3 is TGTGCCACCAGCAGAGCCGGGACCGCCTACAATGAGCAGTTCTTC. It yields the protein CATSRAGTAYNEQFF.